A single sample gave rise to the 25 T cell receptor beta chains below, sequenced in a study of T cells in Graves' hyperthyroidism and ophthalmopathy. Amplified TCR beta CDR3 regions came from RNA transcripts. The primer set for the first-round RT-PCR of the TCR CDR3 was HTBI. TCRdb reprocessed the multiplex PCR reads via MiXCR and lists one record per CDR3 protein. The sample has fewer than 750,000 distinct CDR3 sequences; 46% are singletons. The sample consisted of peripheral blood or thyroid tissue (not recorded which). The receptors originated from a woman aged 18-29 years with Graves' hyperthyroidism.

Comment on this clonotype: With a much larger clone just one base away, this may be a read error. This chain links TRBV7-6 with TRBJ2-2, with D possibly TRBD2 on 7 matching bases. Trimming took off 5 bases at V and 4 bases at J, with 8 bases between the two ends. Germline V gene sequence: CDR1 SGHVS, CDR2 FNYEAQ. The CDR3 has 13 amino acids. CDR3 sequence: CASSRGGTGELFF. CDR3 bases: TGTGCCAGCAGCAGGGGGGGCACCGGGGAGCTGTTTTTT.

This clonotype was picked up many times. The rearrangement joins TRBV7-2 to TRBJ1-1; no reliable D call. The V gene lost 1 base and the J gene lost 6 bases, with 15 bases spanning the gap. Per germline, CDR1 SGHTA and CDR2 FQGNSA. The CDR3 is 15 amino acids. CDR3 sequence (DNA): TGTGCCAGCAGCTTAGTGACGTCCGAAAGAGCTGAAGCTTTCTTT. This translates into CASSLVTSERAEAFF.

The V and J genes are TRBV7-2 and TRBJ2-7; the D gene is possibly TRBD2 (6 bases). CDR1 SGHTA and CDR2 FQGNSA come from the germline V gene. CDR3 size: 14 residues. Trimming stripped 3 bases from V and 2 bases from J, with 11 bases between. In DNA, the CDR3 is TGTGCCAGCAGCTTGTCGCGGGGTCCCTACGAGCAGTACTTC. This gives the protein CASSLSRGPYEQYF.

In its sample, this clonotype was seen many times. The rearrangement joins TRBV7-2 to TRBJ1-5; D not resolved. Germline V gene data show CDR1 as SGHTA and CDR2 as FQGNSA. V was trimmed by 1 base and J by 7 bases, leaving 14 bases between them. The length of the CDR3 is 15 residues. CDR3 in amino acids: CASSLEARAGQPQHF. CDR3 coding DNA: TGTGCCAGCAGCTTAGAAGCTAGGGCCGGCCAGCCCCAGCATTTT.

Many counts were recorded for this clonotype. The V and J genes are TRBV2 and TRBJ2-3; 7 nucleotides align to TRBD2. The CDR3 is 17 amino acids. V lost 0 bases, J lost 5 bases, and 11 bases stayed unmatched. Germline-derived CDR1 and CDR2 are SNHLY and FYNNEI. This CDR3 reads CASSEAVAGEGLDTQYF. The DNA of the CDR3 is TGTGCCAGCAGTGAAGCGGTGGCGGGAGAAGGGTTAGATACGCAGTATTTT.

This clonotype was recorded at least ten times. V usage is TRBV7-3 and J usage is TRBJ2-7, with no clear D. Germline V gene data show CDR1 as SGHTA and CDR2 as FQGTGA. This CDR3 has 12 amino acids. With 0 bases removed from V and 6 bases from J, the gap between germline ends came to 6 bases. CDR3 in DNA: TGTGCCAGCAGCTTAACGCCGGGCGAGCAGTACTTC. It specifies CASSLTPGEQYF.

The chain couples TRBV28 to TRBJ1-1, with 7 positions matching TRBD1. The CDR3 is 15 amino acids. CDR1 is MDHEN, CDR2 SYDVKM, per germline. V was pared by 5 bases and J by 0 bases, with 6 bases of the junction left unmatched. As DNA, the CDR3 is TGTGCCAGCAGTAAACACAGGGGCATGAACACTGAAGCTTTCTTT. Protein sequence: CASSKHRGMNTEAFF.

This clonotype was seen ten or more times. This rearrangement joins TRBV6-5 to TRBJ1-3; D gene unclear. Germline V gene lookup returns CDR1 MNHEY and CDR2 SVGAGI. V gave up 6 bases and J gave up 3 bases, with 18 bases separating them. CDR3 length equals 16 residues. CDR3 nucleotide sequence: TGTGCCAGCAGGAGGTCCCCCACAACCCTTGGAAACACCATATATTTT. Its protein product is CASRRSPTTLGNTIYF.

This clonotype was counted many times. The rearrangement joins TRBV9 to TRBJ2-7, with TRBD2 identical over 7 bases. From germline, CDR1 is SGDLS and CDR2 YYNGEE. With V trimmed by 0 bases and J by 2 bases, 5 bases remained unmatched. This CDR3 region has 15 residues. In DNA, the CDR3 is TGTGCCAGCAGCGTAGACGGCGGGAGAACCTACGAGCAGTACTTC. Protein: CASSVDGGRTYEQYF.

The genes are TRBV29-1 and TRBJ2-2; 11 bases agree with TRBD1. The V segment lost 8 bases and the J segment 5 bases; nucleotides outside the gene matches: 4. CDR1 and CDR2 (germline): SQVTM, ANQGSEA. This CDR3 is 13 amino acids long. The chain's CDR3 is CSTGTGGTGELFF. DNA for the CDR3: TGCAGCACAGGGACAGGGGGGACCGGGGAGCTGTTTTTT.

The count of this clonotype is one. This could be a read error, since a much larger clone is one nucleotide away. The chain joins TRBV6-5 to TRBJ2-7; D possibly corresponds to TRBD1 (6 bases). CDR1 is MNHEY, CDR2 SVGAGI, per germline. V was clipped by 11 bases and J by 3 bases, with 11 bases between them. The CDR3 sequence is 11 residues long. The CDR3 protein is CASYRVYEQYF. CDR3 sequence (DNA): TGTGCCTCTTACAGGGTCTACGAGCAGTACTTC.

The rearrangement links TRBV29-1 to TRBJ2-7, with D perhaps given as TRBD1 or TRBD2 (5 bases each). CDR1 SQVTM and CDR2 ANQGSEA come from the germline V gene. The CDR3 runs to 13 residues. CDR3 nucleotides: TGCAGTTTACCAGAGAGGGGTAGAGACGAGCAGTACTTC. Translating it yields CSLPERGRDEQYF.

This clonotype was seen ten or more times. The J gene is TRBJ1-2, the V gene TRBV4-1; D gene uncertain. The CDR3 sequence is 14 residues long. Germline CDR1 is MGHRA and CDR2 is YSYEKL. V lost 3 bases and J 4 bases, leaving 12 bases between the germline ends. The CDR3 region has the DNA TGCGCCAGCAGCCACCTTGTTAGGGCCTATGGCTACACCTTC. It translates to CASSHLVRAYGYTF.

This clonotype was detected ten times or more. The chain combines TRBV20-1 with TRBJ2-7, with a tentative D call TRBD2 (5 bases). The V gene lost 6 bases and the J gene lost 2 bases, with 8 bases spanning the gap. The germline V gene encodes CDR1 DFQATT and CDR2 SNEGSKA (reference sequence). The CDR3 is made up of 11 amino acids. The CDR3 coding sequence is TGCAGTGCCACTAGGGCCTACGAGCAGTACTTC. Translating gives CSATRAYEQYF.

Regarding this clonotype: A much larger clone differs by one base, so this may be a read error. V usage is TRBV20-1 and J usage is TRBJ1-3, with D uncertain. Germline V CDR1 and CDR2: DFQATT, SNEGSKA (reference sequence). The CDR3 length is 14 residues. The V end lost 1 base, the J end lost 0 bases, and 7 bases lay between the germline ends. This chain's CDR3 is CSARAHRSGNTIYF. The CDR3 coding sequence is TGCAGTGCTAGAGCCCACCGCTCTGGAAACACCATATATTTT.

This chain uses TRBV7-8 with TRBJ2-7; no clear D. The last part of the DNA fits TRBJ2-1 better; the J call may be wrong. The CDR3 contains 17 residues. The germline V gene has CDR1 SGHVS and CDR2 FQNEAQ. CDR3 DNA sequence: TGTGCCAGCAGCTTGCCTTCGGACGGTGACCTATACAATGAGCAGTTCTTC. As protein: CASSLPSDGDLYNEQFF.

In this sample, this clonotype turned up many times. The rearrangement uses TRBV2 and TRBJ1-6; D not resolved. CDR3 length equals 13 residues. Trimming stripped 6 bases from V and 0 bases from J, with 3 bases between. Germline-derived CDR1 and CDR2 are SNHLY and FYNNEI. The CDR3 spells CASRPSYNSPLHF. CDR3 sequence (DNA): TGTGCCAGCAGACCCTCCTATAATTCACCCCTCCACTTT. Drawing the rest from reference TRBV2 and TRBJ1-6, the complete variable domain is EPEVTQTPSHQVTQMGQEVILRCVPISNHLYFYWYRQILGQKVEFLVSFYNNEISEKSEIFDDQFSVERPDGSNFTLKIRSTKLEDSAMYFCASRPSYNSPLHFGNGTRLTVT.

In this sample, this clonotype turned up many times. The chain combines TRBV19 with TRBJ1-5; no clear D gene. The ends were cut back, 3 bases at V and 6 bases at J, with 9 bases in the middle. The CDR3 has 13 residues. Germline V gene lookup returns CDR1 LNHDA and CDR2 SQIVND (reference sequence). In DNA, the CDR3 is TGTGCCAGTAGTATGGGCCCGATTCAGCCCCAGCATTTT. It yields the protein CASSMGPIQPQHF.

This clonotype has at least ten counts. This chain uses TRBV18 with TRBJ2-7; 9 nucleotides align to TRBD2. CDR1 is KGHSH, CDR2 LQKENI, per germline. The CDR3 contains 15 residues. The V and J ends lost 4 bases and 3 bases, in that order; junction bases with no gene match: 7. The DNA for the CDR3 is TGTGCCAGCTCACAACTTAGCGGGAGTCGCTACGAGCAGTACTTC. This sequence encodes CASSQLSGSRYEQYF.

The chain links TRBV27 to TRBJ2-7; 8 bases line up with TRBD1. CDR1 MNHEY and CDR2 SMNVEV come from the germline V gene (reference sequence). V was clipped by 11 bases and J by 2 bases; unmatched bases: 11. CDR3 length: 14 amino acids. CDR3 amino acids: CASGKGTGAYEQYF. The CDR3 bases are TGTGCCTCCGGGAAGGGGACAGGAGCCTACGAGCAGTACTTC.

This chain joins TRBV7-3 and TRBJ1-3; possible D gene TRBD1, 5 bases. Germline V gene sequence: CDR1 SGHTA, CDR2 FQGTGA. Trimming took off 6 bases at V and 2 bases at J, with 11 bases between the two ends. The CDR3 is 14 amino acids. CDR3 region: CASRPDSAGNTIYF. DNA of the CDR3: TGTGCCAGCAGGCCCGACAGTGCTGGAAACACCATATATTTT. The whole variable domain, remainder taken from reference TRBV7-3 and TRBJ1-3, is GAGVSQTPSNKVTEKGKYVELRCDPISGHTALYWYRQSLGQGPEFLIYFQGTGAADDSGLPNDRFFAVRPEGSVSTLKIQRTERGDSAVYLCASRPDSAGNTIYFGEGSWLTVV.

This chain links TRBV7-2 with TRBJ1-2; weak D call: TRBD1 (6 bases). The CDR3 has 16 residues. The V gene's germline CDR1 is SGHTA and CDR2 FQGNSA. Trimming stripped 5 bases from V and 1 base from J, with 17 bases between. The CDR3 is CASSVLDSEINYGYTF. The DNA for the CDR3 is TGTGCCAGCAGCGTTCTGGACAGCGAGATTAACTATGGCTACACCTTC. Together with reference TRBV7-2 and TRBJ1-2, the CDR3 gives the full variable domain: GAGVSQSPSNKVTEKGKDVELRCDPISGHTALYWYRQSLGQGLEFLIYFQGNSAPDKSGLPSDRFSAERTGGSVSTLTIQRTQQEDSAVYLCASSVLDSEINYGYTFGSGTRLTVV.

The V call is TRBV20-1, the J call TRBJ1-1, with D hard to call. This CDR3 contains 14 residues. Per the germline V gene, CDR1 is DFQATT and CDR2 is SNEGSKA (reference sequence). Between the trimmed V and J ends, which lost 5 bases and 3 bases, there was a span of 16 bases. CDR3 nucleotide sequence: TGCAGTGCTTTACCGGGTCTTGGGGACACTGAAGCTTTCTTT. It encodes CSALPGLGDTEAFF.

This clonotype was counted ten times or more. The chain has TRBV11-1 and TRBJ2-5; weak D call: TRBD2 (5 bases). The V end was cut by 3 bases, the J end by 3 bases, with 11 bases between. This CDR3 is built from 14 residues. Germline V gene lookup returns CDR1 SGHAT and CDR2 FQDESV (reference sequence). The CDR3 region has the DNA TGTGCCAGCAGCTTCCAGGCCGGGGAAGAGACCCAGTACTTC. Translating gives CASSFQAGEETQYF.

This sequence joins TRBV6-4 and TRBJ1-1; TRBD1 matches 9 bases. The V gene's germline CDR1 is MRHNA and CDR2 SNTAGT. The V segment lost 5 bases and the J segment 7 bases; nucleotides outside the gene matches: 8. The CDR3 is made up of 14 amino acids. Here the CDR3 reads CASSYRGQRDEAFF. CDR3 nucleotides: TGTGCCAGCAGTTACAGGGGGCAGCGAGATGAAGCTTTCTTT.